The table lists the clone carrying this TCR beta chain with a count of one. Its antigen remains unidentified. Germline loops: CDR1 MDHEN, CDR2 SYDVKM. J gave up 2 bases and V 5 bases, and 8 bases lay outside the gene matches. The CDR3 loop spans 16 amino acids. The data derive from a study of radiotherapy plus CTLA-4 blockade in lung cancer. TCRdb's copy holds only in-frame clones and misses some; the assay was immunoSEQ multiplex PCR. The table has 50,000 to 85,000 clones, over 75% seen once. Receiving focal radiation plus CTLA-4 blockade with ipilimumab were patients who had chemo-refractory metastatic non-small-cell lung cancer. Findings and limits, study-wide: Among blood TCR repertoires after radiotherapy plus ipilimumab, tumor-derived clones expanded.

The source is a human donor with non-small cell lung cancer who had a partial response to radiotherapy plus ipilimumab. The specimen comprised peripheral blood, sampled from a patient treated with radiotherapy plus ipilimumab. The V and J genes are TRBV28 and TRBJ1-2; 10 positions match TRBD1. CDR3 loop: CASSAPGQGTNYGYTF. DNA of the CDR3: TGTGCCAGCAGTGCGCCGGGACAGGGGACCAACTATGGCTACACCTTC.